This is a list of T cell receptor beta chains from one sample in a study of graft-versus-host responses after intestinal transplantation. Method: immunoSEQ multiplex PCR; TCRdb's copy keeps in-frame clones and lacks some. The profile shows about 27,000 clones, over 65% of them singletons. The specimen was PBMCs, collected 28 days after intestinal transplant. Receptor source: a human patient who received an intestinal transplant, so some T cells may come from the graft donor. Both conserved end residues are part of each CDR3. D genes are given only for firm matches. Clone size is not always given. Where it is, it says once, few, many or a class for expanded clones.

j_call | v_call | clone_size | d_call | cdr3_nt | cdr3_aa
TRBJ1-2 | TRBV7-8 | NA | NA | TGTGCCAGCAGCTTAGGGGACATCTATGGCTACACCTTC | CASSLGDIYGYTF
TRBJ2-7 | TRBV15 | NA | TRBD1 | TGTGCCACCAGCAGAGGGGTCCGGGACAGGGACGACGAGCAGTACTTC | CATSRGVRDRDDEQYF
TRBJ2-7 | TRBV4-1 | NA | NA | TGCGCCAGCAGCCAAGCGGTTATCGAGAAGCAGTACTTC | CASSQAVIEKQYF
TRBJ1-1 | TRBV25-1 | NA | TRBD1 | TGTGCCAGCAGTAACGGACAGGGTGGGACTGAAGCTTTCTTT | CASSNGQGGTEAFF
TRBJ1-6 | TRBV4-1 | NA | TRBD1 | TGCGCCAGCAGCCAAGCGGACAGGGAGAATTCACCCCTCCACTTT | CASSQADRENSPLHF
TRBJ2-3 | TRBV9 | NA | NA | TGTGCCAGCAGCGTAGTAGCCCGCACAGATACGCAGTATTTT | CASSVVARTDTQYF
TRBJ2-7 | TRBV11-2 | NA | TRBD1 | TGTGCCAGCAGCCCGTCGACAGGGACCTCCTACGAGCAGTACTTC | CASSPSTGTSYEQYF
TRBJ2-3 | TRBV5-1 | NA | TRBD1 | TGCGCCAGCAGCTTGCGGGGGGACAGGGCTTACTCAGATACGCAGTATTTT | CASSLRGDRAYSDTQYF
TRBJ1-1 | TRBV28 | NA | NA | TGTGCCAGCAGTTTGGCCAACAGGGTAGGATCGAACACTGAAGCTTTCTTT | CASSLANRVGSNTEAFF
TRBJ1-5 | TRBV10-3 | NA | NA | TGTGCCGCGGGGGGAGGAGGAGTTGACGGGAGCAATCAGCCCCAGCATTTT | CAAGGGGVDGSNQPQHF
TRBJ2-5 | TRBV5-1 | NA | NA | TGCGCCAGCAGCTTGGGGGACCCCCTCATAGAGACCCAGTACTTC | CASSLGDPLIETQYF
TRBJ2-5 | TRBV6-6 | NA | TRBD2 | TGTGCCAGCAGTTACTGGACTAGCGGCCCACAAGAGACCCAGTACTTC | CASSYWTSGPQETQYF
TRBJ2-7 | TRBV15 | NA | NA | TGTGCCACCAGCAGAGCCAGGGGCTCCTACGAGCAGTACTTC | CATSRARGSYEQYF
TRBJ2-3 | TRBV9 | NA | NA | TGTGCCAGCAGCGTCCCCGACAGCACAGATACGCAGTATTTT | CASSVPDSTDTQYF
TRBJ2-2 | TRBV9 | NA | NA | TGTGCCAGCAGCGCCAACACCGGGGAGCTGTTTTTT | CASSANTGELFF
TRBJ1-1 | TRBV7-2 | NA | NA | TGTGCCAGCAGCTGGAAATTCCGGGGGTTTAACACTGAAGCTTTCTTT | CASSWKFRGFNTEAFF
TRBJ2-2 | TRBV5-4 | NA | NA | TGTGCCAGCAGCTCCCCAGGTGGCACCGGGGAGCTGTTTTTT | CASSSPGGTGELFF
TRBJ2-3 | TRBV7-2 | NA | TRBD2 | TGTGCCAGCAGCTCACGGGGAGCGGGGGGCAGCACAGATACGCAGTATTTT | CASSSRGAGGSTDTQYF
TRBJ1-1 | TRBV7-9 | NA | NA | TGTGCCAGCAGCTTAGAAGGCAGTTCAGCTGAAGCTTTCTTT | CASSLEGSSAEAFF
TRBJ1-2 | TRBV5-4 | NA | TRBD1 | TGTGCCAGCAGCTTGGCCACGACAGGGTTGGCCTATGGCTACACCTTC | CASSLATTGLAYGYTF
TRBJ2-5 | TRBV4-1 | NA | TRBD1 | TGCGCCAGCAGCCAAATTGGACAGGGTGGGACCCAGTACTTC | CASSQIGQGGTQYF
TRBJ1-2 | TRBV7-9 | NA | NA | TGTGCCAGCAGCTTAGCAGAAAACCCCTATGGCTACACCTTC | CASSLAENPYGYTF
TRBJ1-2 | TRBV7-9 | NA | NA | TGTGCCAGCAGCTCAAAAGTGTGGGGGGCTTCGAACTATGGCTACACCTTC | CASSSKVWGASNYGYTF
TRBJ2-5 | TRBV4-2 | NA | TRBD2 | TGTGCCAGCAGCCAAGGGGGACTAGCGGACCAAGAGACCCAGTACTTC | CASSQGGLADQETQYF
TRBJ1-5 | TRBV19 | once | TRBD1 | TGTGCCAGTAGTTTGGGACAGTTCAATCAGCCCCAGCATTTT | CASSLGQFNQPQHF
TRBJ2-1 | TRBV6-5 | NA | TRBD2 | TGTGCCGGCAGTTACGGGGGGGCAAATGAGCAGTTCTTC | CAGSYGGANEQFF
TRBJ2-3 | TRBV10-3 | NA | NA | TGTGCCACACAGGGTGGGACAGATACGCAGTATTTT | CATQGGTDTQYF
TRBJ1-3 | TRBV6-1 | once | TRBD1 | TGTGCCAGCAGTGAATGGACAGGGGGAAACACCATATATTTT | CASSEWTGGNTIYF
TRBJ1-2 | TRBV30 | NA | NA | TGTGCCTGGAGTCCTCCCGGCTACACCTTC | CAWSPPGYTF
TRBJ1-4 | TRBV21-1 | NA | NA | TGTGCCAGCAGCAACGAATCTACCCCTGTAGGGGAAAAACTGTTTTTT | CASSNESTPVGEKLFF
TRBJ2-1 | TRBV29-1 | NA | NA | TGCAGCGTTGAAGGAGGGGAAAACCCCTACAATGAGCAGTTCTTC | CSVEGGENPYNEQFF
TRBJ2-1 | TRBV6-5 | NA | NA | TGTGCCAGCAGTTACTCGGTTAACAATGAGCAGTTCTTC | CASSYSVNNEQFF
TRBJ2-2 | TRBV7-6 | NA | TRBD2 | TGTGCCAGCAGCATAAGGACTAGCGGGGGATCCGGGGAGCTGTTTTTT | CASSIRTSGGSGELFF
TRBJ2-1 | TRBV6-4 | NA | TRBD2 | TGTGCCAGCAGTGAACTTAGCGGGGGGGGGAACAATGAGCAGTTCTTC | CASSELSGGGNNEQFF
TRBJ1-3 | TRBV27 | once | TRBD1 | TGTGCCAGCAGTTTGAGGGGGCAGACTGGAAACACCATATATTTT | CASSLRGQTGNTIYF
TRBJ2-2 | TRBV5-1 | NA | TRBD1 | TGCGCCAGCAGCAATATGGACAGGGGGCTTACCGGGGAGCTGTTTTTT | CASSNMDRGLTGELFF
TRBJ1-2 | TRBV6-5 | few | TRBD1 | TGTGCCAGCAGTTACTCGGACAGGGGAGGCGGCTACACCTTC | CASSYSDRGGGYTF
TRBJ2-7 | TRBV10-2 | NA | TRBD2 | TGCGCCAGCAGTCCGACTGGGACTAGCGGGGTATTGCACGAGCAGTACTTC | CASSPTGTSGVLHEQYF
TRBJ2-7 | TRBV10-3 | NA | TRBD2 | TGTGCCAGCAGCGGACTAGCGGGATCCTACGAGCAGTACTTC | CASSGLAGSYEQYF
TRBJ2-7 | TRBV6-6 | NA | NA | TGTGCCAGCAGTTACCGGGGAAGCTCCTACGAGCAGTACTTC | CASSYRGSSYEQYF
TRBJ2-5 | TRBV5-4 | NA | TRBD1 | TGTGCCAGCAGCCCGAAGGGGGCGGAGACCCAGTACTTC | CASSPKGAETQYF
TRBJ2-7 | TRBV27 | NA | NA | TGTGCCAGCAGTTTATGGGCTGGGAAGGGCGAGCAGTACTTC | CASSLWAGKGEQYF
TRBJ2-7 | TRBV30 | once | NA | TGTGCCTGGAACTCAGGACCCACTTACTACGAGCAGTACTTC | CAWNSGPTYYEQYF